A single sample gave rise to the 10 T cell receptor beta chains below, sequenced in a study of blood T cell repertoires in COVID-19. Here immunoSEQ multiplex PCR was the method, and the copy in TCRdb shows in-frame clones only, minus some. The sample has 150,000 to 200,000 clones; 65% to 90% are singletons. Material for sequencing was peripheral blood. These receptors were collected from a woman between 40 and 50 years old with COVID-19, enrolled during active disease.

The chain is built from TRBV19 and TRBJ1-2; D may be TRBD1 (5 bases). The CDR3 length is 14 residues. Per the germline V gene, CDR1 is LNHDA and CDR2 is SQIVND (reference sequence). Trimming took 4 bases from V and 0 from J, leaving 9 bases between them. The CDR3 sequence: CASSTQGTNYGYTF. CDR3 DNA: TGTGCCAGTAGTACCCAGGGAACTAACTATGGCTACACCTTC.

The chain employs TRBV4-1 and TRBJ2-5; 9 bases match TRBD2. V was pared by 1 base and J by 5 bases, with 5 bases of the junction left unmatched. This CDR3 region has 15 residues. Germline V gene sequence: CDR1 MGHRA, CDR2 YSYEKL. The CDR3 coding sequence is TGCGCCAGCAGCCAAGCCACTAGCGGGTGGGAGACCCAGTACTTC. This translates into CASSQATSGWETQYF.

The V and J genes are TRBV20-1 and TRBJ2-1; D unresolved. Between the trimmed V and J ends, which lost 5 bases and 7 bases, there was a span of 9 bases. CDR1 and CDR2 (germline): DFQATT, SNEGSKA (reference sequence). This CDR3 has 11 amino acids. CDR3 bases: TGCAGTGCTGCGCTCCTAAATGAGCAGTTCTTC. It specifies CSAALLNEQFF.

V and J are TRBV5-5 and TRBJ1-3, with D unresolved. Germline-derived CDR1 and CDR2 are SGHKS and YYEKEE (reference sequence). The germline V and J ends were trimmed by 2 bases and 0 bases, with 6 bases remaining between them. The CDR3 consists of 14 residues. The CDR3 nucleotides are TGTGCCAGCAGCTTAAGGAGCTCTGGAAACACCATATATTTT. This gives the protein CASSLRSSGNTIYF.

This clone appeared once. The CDR3 is CASSFMNTIYF. The CDR3 DNA follows: TGTGCCAGCAGTTTTATGAACACCATATATTTT. The genes are TRBV28 and TRBJ1-3; D call uncertain. The CDR3 totals 11 residues. Germline V gene data show CDR1 as MDHEN and CDR2 as SYDVKM. V lost 3 bases to trimming and J lost 7 bases, with 4 bases between them.

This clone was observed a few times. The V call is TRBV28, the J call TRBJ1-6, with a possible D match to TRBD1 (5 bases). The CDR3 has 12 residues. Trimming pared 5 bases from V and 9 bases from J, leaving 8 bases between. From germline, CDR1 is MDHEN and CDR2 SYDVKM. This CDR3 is CASSPRVSPLHF. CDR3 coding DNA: TGTGCCAGCAGTCCCAGGGTTTCACCCCTCCACTTT.

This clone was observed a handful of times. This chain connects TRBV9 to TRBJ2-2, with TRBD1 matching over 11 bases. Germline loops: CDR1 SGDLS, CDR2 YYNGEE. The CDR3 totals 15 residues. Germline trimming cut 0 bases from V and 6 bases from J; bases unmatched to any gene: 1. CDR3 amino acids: CASSVGGQGAGELFF. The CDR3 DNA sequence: TGTGCCAGCAGCGTAGGGGGACAGGGGGCCGGGGAGCTGTTTTTT. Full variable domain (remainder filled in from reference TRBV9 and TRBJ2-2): DSGVTQTPKHLITATGQRVTLRCSPRSGDLSVYWYQQSLDQGLQFLIQYYNGEERAKGNILERFSAQQFPDLHSELNLSSLELGDSALYFCASSVGGQGAGELFFGEGSRLTVL.

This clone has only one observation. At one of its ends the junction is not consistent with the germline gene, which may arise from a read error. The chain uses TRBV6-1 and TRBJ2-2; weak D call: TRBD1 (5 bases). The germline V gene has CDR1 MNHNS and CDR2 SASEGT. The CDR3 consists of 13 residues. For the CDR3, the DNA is TGTGCCAGCAGAGAAGGGGCAACCGGGGAGCTGTTTTTT. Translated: CASREGATGELFF.

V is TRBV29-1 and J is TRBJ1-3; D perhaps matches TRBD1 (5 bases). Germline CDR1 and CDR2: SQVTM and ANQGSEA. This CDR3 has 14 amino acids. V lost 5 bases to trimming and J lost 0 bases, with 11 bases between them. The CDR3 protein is CSVRGGFSGNTIYF. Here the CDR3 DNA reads TGCAGCGTTCGGGGGGGATTCTCTGGAAACACCATATATTTT. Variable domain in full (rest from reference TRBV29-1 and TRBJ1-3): SAVISQKPSRDICQRGTSLTIQCQVDSQVTMMFWYRQQPGQSLTLIATANQGSEATYESGFVIDKFPISRPNLTFSTLTVSNMSPEDSSIYLCSVRGGFSGNTIYFGEGSWLTVV.

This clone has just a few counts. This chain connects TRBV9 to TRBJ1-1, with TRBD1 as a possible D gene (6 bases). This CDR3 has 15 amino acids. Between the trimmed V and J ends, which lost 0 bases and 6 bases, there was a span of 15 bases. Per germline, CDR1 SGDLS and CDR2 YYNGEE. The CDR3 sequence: CASSVADSVRPEAFF. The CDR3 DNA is TGTGCCAGCAGCGTAGCGGACAGTGTAAGGCCTGAAGCTTTCTTT.